A selection of T cell receptor beta chains follows, all from one sample in a study of T cell responses to AZD1222 COVID-19 vaccine. Repertoires were generated with immunoSEQ multiplex PCR, while TCRdb's copy carries only in-frame clones and drops some. Here the sample spans roughly 170,000 clones, about 85% being singletons. This material consisted of peripheral blood, taken on day 0 of AZD1222 vaccination. These receptors were taken from an adult in good health. Each CDR3 is given with its conserved first and last residue. The D gene is left open where the match is weak. Rows give clone size only sometimes, using once, few, many, or a class for an expanded clone.

v_gene	abundance	j_gene	d_gene	CDR3nt	CDR3aa
TRBV6-6	NA	TRBJ2-1	NA	TGTGCCATCGGGGACCCCGCCTGGAATGAGCAGTTCTTC	CAIGDPAWNEQFF
TRBV25-1	NA	TRBJ1-6	NA	TGTGCCAGCAGTGACGAGACCCCGAGCTCCTATAATTCACCCCTCCACTTT	CASSDETPSSYNSPLHF
TRBV11-2	NA	TRBJ1-1	NA	TGTGCCAGCAGCTTAGATCTTCGGACTGAAGCTTTCTTT	CASSLDLRTEAFF
TRBV19	NA	TRBJ2-5	TRBD2	TGTGCCACCCGGACTAGCGGGATCCAAGAGACCCAGTACTTC	CATRTSGIQETQYF
TRBV19	few	TRBJ2-2	NA	TGTGCCAGTAGTAACCGTGGACAGTCGAACACCGGGGAGCTGTTTTTT	CASSNRGQSNTGELFF
TRBV7-9	NA	TRBJ1-5	TRBD1	TGTGCCAGCAGCTTGGGGACAGGGGAAAATCAGCCCCAGCATTTT	CASSLGTGENQPQHF
TRBV28	NA	TRBJ2-7	NA	TGTGCCAGCAGTTTGGGCTCCTACGAGCAGTACTTC	CASSLGSYEQYF
TRBV28	NA	TRBJ1-2	NA	TGTGCCAGCAGTTGGGGCCAGGCCTACTATGGCTACACCTTC	CASSWGQAYYGYTF
TRBV5-5	NA	TRBJ2-2	NA	TGTGCCAGCAGCTTGAGCCGGGGTAGGGACACCGGGGAGCTGTTTTTT	CASSLSRGRDTGELFF
TRBV7-9	NA	TRBJ1-2	TRBD1	TGTGCCAGCAGCTATGTCTCACAGGGGGTTAGCTATGGCTACACCTTC	CASSYVSQGVSYGYTF
TRBV2	few	TRBJ2-7	NA	TGTGCCAGCTCAAGGGGGGAGAGCTCCTACGAGCAGTACTTC	CASSRGESSYEQYF
TRBV19	NA	TRBJ2-1	NA	TGTGCCAGCAACCCCCCCGGCGGCAATGAGCAGTTCTTC	CASNPPGGNEQFF